The 20 T cell receptor beta chains below all came from one sample that was sequenced in a study of identical twins. TCRdb re-analysed the 5' RACE reads in MiXCR, keeping a single row per CDR3 protein. The sample holds approximately 500,000 distinct CDR3 sequences, approximately 24% seen once. These data were also reused for a study on T cells expressing NK-cell markers.

Sequencing was done on a sample of CD4+ T cells sorted from blood. The receptors were gathered from a woman aged 18-29 years in good health.

V and J are TRBV24-1 and TRBJ2-3, with 9 positions matching TRBD2. Per the germline V gene, CDR1 is KGHDR and CDR2 is SFDVKD. J lost 6 bases, V lost 0 bases, and 6 bases had no gene match. The CDR3 is made up of 16 amino acids. For the CDR3, the DNA is TGTGCCACCAGTGATTTGGTAGCGGGAGATGTGGATACGCAGTATTTT. It encodes CATSDLVAGDVDTQYF.

Details on this clonotype: A junction boundary mismatches the germline segment, possibly from a read error. The chain is built from TRBV7-8 and TRBJ2-7, with D possibly being TRBD1 (6 bases). The CDR3 runs 14 residues. CDR1 is SGHVS and CDR2 is FQNEAQ in the germline V gene. In DNA, the CDR3 is TGTGCTAGCAGCACCCGGACAGCCCCGGGGGAGCAGTACTTC. This encodes CASSTRTAPGEQYF.

This chain uses TRBV20-1 with TRBJ2-1; 9 positions match TRBD2. V shed 1 base, J shed 0 bases, and the junction held 13 bases outside the gene matches. The CDR3 spans 19 residues. Germline V gene data show CDR1 as DFQATT and CDR2 as SNEGSKA (reference sequence). DNA of the CDR3: TGCAGTGCTAGAGGGCTAGCGGGAACTCGGTCTGGCTCCTACAATGAGCAGTTCTTC. It translates to CSARGLAGTRSGSYNEQFF.

This clonotype came up a few times. The chain links TRBV29-1 to TRBJ2-7; 9 nucleotides align to TRBD1. The CDR3 is 13 residues long. Trimming cost V 7 bases and J 1 base; bases outside gene matches: 5. Germline V gives CDR1 SQVTM, CDR2 ANQGSEA. The CDR3 DNA reads TGCAGCGGCGGACAGGGGTCGTCCTACGAGCAGTACTTC. Its protein is CSGGQGSSYEQYF.

This clonotype occurred a few times. The chain has TRBV10-3 and TRBJ2-5, with a weak D call TRBD1 (5 bases). The CDR3 is 13 amino acids. Germline lookup yields CDR1 ENHRY and CDR2 SYGVKD. Trimming stripped 6 bases from V and 1 base from J, with 9 bases between. The CDR3, as DNA: TGTGCCATCAGCGAGGACATCCAAGAGACCCAGTACTTC. Translation: CAISEDIQETQYF.

This clonotype was recorded only once. The chain links TRBV5-5 to TRBJ2-7; a possible D gene is TRBD2 (7 bases). Germline V CDR1 and CDR2: SGHKS, YYEKEE (reference sequence). The CDR3 is 16 residues long. Trimming pared 5 bases from V and 2 bases from J, leaving 20 bases between. This chain's CDR3 is CASSFEGGLSPYEQYF. The CDR3 DNA reads as TGTGCCAGCAGTTTTGAGGGGGGGCTATCCCCCTACGAGCAGTACTTC.

The rearrangement links TRBV5-1 to TRBJ1-1; TRBD1 might be the D (6 bases). V shed 4 bases and J shed 4 bases, with 20 bases lying between them. The CDR3 sequence is 16 residues long. Germline V gene sequence: CDR1 SGHRS, CDR2 YFSETQ. Written as DNA, the CDR3 is TGCGCCAGCAGCGGGGGGACACCCGGCAAGGGCACTGAAGCTTTCTTT. Translating it yields CASSGGTPGKGTEAFF.

The chain employs TRBV18 and TRBJ2-7; 12 nucleotides agree with TRBD2. Germline V lookup: CDR1 KGHSH, CDR2 LQKENI. V lost 3 bases, J lost 4 bases, and 10 bases stayed unmatched. The CDR3 has 17 residues. The DNA of the CDR3 is TGTGCCAGCTCACCTCCCTTTGGACTAGCGGGATCGTACGAGCAGTACTTC. As protein: CASSPPFGLAGSYEQYF.

This clonotype was recorded only once. This may be a read error: a much more frequent sequence differs by one nucleotide. The chain links TRBV6-5 to TRBJ2-7; no clear D. CDR1 is MNHEY and CDR2 is SVGAGI in the germline V gene. CDR3 size: 13 residues. Trimming cost V 0 bases and J 4 bases, with 7 bases left between them. CDR3 region: CASSYSRDYEQYF. CDR3 bases: TGTGCCAGCAGTTACTCGAGAGATTACGAGCAGTACTTC.

This clonotype was seen once. This chain links TRBV12-3 or TRBV12-4 with TRBJ2-2; 9 positions match TRBD2. This CDR3 comprises 16 residues. J was trimmed by 7 bases and V by 3 bases; bases with no gene match: 9. CDR3 coding DNA: TGTGCCAGCAGTTTTTTAGCGGGAGTAGCGGTCGGGGAGCTGTTTTTT. Protein product: CASSFLAGVAVGELFF.

The chain uses TRBV10-3 and TRBJ2-1; 7 bases line up with TRBD2. The germline V gene has CDR1 ENHRY and CDR2 SYGVKD. Trimming removed 4 bases from V and 13 bases from J; junction bases left unmatched: 13. The CDR3 sequence is 14 residues long. The CDR3, as DNA: TGTGCCATCAGTGGAGGAGGGAGGGCTAGCGACCAGTTCTTC. Translated: CAISGGGRASDQFF.

V is TRBV6-2 or TRBV6-3 and J is TRBJ1-1; D is undetermined. CDR3 length: 12 amino acids. Germline V gene sequence: CDR1 MNHEY, CDR2 SVGEGT. Trimming shortened V by 1 base and J by 6 bases, and 6 bases separated the two germline ends. CDR3 DNA sequence: TGTGCCAGCAGTTACTACGGCCCTGAAGCTTTCTTT. This encodes CASSYYGPEAFF.

This clonotype was detected only a few times. This chain links TRBV20-1 with TRBJ2-1; perhaps TRBD2 as D (5 bases). Looked up from germline, CDR1 is DFQATT and CDR2 is SNEGSKA (reference sequence). The germline V and J ends were trimmed by 7 bases and 5 bases, with 12 bases remaining between them. This CDR3 region has 12 residues. CDR3 loop: CSVRLRDNEQFF. CDR3 DNA sequence: TGCAGTGTAAGACTAAGAGACAATGAGCAGTTCTTC.

DNA of the CDR3: TGTGCCAGCAGTTCCATCTCGCTTAAGACAGAAGCGATGGGGCGACTCTATGGCTACACCTTC. The encoded protein is CASSSISLKTEAMGRLYGYTF. J is TRBJ1-2 and V is TRBV12-3 or TRBV12-4; perhaps TRBD1 as D (5 bases). This CDR3 is 21 amino acids long. Trimming stripped 4 bases from V and 4 bases from J, with 34 bases between.

This clonotype was counted between two and nine times. V usage is TRBV6-2 or TRBV6-3 and J usage is TRBJ1-6; D may be TRBD1 (6 bases). The CDR3 extends over 18 amino acids. V shed 0 bases and J shed 4 bases, with 16 bases lying between them. Germline values: CDR1 MNHEY, CDR2 SVGEGT. DNA of the CDR3: TGTGCCAGCAGTTACTCAAGGGGGGAACAGACATATAATTCACCCCTCCACTTT. Translated: CASSYSRGEQTYNSPLHF.

This chain links TRBV29-1 with TRBJ1-5; D is uncertain. Germline CDR1 is SQVTM and CDR2 is ANQGSEA. Trimming shortened V by 5 bases and J by 2 bases, and 13 bases separated the two germline ends. CDR3 length equals 14 residues. The CDR3 DNA reads TGCAGCGTTCTCGTAAGCAGTGGCAATCAGCCCCAGCATTTT. Amino acid sequence: CSVLVSSGNQPQHF.

This clonotype has only a few counts. The chain carries TRBV10-3 and TRBJ2-2; 12 nucleotides agree with TRBD2. The CDR3 sequence is 16 residues long. CDR1 and CDR2 from the germline V gene are ENHRY and SYGVKD. J was trimmed by 6 bases and V by 3 bases; bases with no gene match: 5. CDR3 bases: TGTGCCATCAGTGAACCGACTAGCGGGAGTCCCGGGGAGCTGTTTTTT. Encoded protein: CAISEPTSGSPGELFF.

The chain recombines TRBV12-3 or TRBV12-4 with TRBJ2-3, with 12 positions matching TRBD2. The junction had 2 bases not matched to a gene; V was cut back by 3 bases and J by 4 bases. The CDR3 consists of 15 residues. The CDR3 region has the DNA TGTGCCAGCAGTTTCAGACTAGCGGGAGCAGATACGCAGTATTTT. Amino acids: CASSFRLAGADTQYF.

The chain couples TRBV7-8 to TRBJ2-7; tentatively, D is TRBD2 (6 bases). The CDR3 length is 16 residues. Germline CDR1 reads SGHVS; CDR2 reads FQNEAQ. Trimming removed 4 bases at V and 5 bases at J, with 21 bases between. The chain's CDR3 is CASSSSRTMRGHEQYF. In nucleotides, the CDR3 is TGTGCCAGCAGCTCCTCTAGGACTATGCGGGGCCACGAGCAGTACTTC.

This clonotype was found a few times. The V gene is TRBV20-1, the J gene TRBJ1-1; TRBD1 is a possible D gene (6 bases). The CDR3 is made up of 11 amino acids. Deletions cut 4 bases from V and 10 bases from J, with 13 bases between. Germline V gene lookup returns CDR1 DFQATT and CDR2 SNEGSKA (reference sequence). The CDR3 DNA is TGCAGTGCTACCGGGGGGGGCGGAGCTTTCTTT. Translating gives CSATGGGGAFF.